Each of the 2 T cell receptor beta chains below was sequenced from the same sample in a study of blood T cells in healthy people across ages. Alongside a J-beta primer mix, a sample-barcoded 5' primer served in a second PCR lasting 7 to 11 cycles. TCRdb ran MiXCR on the 5' RACE reads and lists one entry per CDR3 protein. The data show approximately 900,000 distinct CDR3 sequences, with just under 30% seen just once and 10% held by the top ten. This sample also belongs to another study, concerning T cells of mothers and their children.

Material for sequencing was blood. The receptors stem from a woman in her thirties or forties in good health.

This clonotype was found a few times. J is TRBJ1-2 and V is TRBV6-5; 9 bases align to TRBD1. The germline V gene encodes CDR1 MNHEY and CDR2 SVGAGI. After removal of 0 bases from V and 8 bases from J, the junction contained 7 bases not matched to a gene. This CDR3 has 15 amino acids. The CDR3 is CASSYSPGQGLGYTF. For the CDR3, the DNA is TGTGCCAGCAGTTACTCCCCGGGACAGGGATTGGGCTACACCTTC.

As regards this clonotype: This may be a read error, as it is one base from a much larger clone. V and J are TRBV12-3 or TRBV12-4 and TRBJ2-1; no reliable D call. V shed 3 bases and J shed 10 bases, with 13 bases lying between them. The CDR3 length is 13 residues. The CDR3 DNA sequence: TGTGCCAGCAGTTTTGTCCCCTCCTACGAGCAGTTCTTC. It specifies CASSFVPSYEQFF.